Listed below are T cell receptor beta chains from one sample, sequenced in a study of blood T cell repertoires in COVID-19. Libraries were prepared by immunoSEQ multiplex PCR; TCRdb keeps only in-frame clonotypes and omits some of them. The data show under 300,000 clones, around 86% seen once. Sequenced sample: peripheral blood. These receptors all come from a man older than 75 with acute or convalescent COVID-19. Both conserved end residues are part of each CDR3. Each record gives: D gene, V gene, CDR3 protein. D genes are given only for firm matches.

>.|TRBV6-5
CASSRRSQGEAFF
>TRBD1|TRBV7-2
CASRSRTGTGEGYTF
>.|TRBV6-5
CASSYSGRSSYEQYF
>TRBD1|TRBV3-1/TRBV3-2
CASSPYRGNEQFF
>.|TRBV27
CASSTSGTLYNEQFF
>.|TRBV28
CATNRGGAEAFF
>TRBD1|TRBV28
CASSLGRGYTEAFF
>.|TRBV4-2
CASSQDTSDYGYTF
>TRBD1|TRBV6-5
CATCTTGTNEKLFF
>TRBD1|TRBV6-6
CASTSTGTLNTEAFF
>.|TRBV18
CASSPGGGNQPQHF
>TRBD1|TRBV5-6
CASSAPTGSMETQYF
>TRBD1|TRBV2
CASSGTGAKSPLHF